There are a few counts of the clone carrying this T cell receptor beta chain. This sample stems from a study of blood T cell repertoires in COVID-19. At the level of the study: The analysed material was cDNA or gDNA that came from T cells, B-cell-depleted T cells, or PBMCs.

CDR3 length equals 16 residues. Germline V lookup: CDR1 SGHAT, CDR2 FQDESV (reference sequence). V lost 2 bases to trimming and J lost 0 bases, with 14 bases between them. A COVID-19 case had been met by exposed participants during the 2 weeks before study entry. In the original workflow: Amplification of reference gene primers provided the estimated nucleated cell counts. Method: immunoSEQ multiplex PCR; TCRdb's copy keeps in-frame clones and lacks some. For V, J and clone size, that table is used; D and trimming come from the DNA. The data show hundreds of thousands of clones, 85% seen once. The chain links TRBV11-1 to TRBJ2-7; perhaps TRBD1 as D (6 bases). This TCR came from a young woman who had been exposed to COVID-19. The sample consisted of PBMCs or T cells enriched from blood (not recorded which). CDR3 sequence (DNA): TGTGCCAGCAGCTTACAACAGGGCAAAATCTCCTACGAGCAGTACTTC. This translates into CASSLQQGKISYEQYF.